This T cell receptor (beta chain) was identified during a study of T cells after yellow fever vaccination. Findings and caveats of the study: Shared CD4/CD8 clonotypes were a small share, likely from convergent recombination.

TCRdb reanalysed the 5' RACE reads using MiXCR and keeps one entry per CDR3 protein. The profile covers about 340,000 distinct CDR3 sequences, with 8.7% appearing a single time and roughly 17% taken by the ten largest. As concerns this clonotype: Its antigen is not identified.

With V trimmed by 8 bases and J by 6 bases, 8 bases remained unmatched. CDR3 length: 13 amino acids. Germline-derived CDR1 and CDR2 are KGHSH and LQKENI. This receptor was taken from a man between 18 and 35 years old who received the YFV17D yellow fever vaccine. The specimen was PBMCs, collected on the day of the first yellow fever vaccination. The rearrangement links TRBV18 to TRBJ2-3, with TRBD1 matching over 7 bases. CDR3: CASTGTAVDTQYF. The CDR3 bases are TGTGCCAGCACCGGGACAGCGGTCGATACGCAGTATTTT.